The TCR beta chain described here comes from a study of a mutant IDH1 vaccine in newly diagnosed glioma. Study-level information: First vaccine doses came 4-6 weeks after radiotherapy alone, or with temozolomide cycles. Week 35 was safety follow-up visit V12; week 47 was end-of-study visit V13.

The V gene's germline CDR1 is SGHTA and CDR2 FQGNSA. The junction had 7 bases not matched to a gene; V was cut back by 5 bases and J by 0 bases. The CDR3 loop spans 17 amino acids. Time point in this sample: week 35, safety follow-up. Alongside topical imiquimod, each dose of vaccine comprised 300 ug of mutant IDH1 20-mer peptide. TCRdb's table, derived via immunoSEQ multiplex PCR, lists solely in-frame clones and lacks some. Seen here are around 50,000 clones, 84% observed once, and the top ten hold over 4%. With regard to this clone: The antigen remains undetermined.

Whole-study results and caveats: There were vaccine-induced immune responses in roughly 93% of the patients.

The sample was PBMCs, taken from a glioma patient whose treatment included an IDH1 peptide vaccine. The rearrangement links TRBV7-2 to TRBJ1-6; TRBD1 matches at 7 bases. The TCR comes from a woman between 18 and 29 years old with glioma. CDR3 protein: CASSAQGTGSYNSPLHF. The DNA of the CDR3 is TGTGCCAGCAGCGCACAGGGGACGGGCTCCTATAATTCACCCCTCCACTTT.